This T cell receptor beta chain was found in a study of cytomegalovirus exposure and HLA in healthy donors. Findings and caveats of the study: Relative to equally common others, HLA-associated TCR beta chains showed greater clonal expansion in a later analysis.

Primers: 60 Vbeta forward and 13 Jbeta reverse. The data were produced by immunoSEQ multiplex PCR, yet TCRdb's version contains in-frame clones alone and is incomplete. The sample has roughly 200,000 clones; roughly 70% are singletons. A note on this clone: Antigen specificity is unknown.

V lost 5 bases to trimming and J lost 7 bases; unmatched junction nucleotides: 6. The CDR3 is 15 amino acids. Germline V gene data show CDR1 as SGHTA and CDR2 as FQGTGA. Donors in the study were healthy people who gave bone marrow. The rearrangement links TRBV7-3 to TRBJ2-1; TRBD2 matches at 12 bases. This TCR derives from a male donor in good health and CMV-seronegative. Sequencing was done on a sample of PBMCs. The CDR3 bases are TGTGCCAGCAGCCTGCGACTAGCGGGAGTAAATGAGCAGTTCTTC. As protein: CASSLRLAGVNEQFF.